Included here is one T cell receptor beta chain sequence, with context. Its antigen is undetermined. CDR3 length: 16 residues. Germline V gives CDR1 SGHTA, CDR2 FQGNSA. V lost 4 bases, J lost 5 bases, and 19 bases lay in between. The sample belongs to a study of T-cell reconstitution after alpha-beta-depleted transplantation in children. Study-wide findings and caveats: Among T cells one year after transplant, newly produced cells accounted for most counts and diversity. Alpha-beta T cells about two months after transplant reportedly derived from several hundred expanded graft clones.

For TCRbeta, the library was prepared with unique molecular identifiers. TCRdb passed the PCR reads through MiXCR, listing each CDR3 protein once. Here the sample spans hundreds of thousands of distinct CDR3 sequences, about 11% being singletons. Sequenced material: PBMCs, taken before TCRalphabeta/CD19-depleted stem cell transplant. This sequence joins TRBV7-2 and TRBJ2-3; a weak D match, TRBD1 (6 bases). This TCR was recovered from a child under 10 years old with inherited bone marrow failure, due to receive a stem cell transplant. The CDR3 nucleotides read TGTGCCAGCAGCTCCCGACTAATGGGGGCAGGAGATACGCAGTATTTT. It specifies CASSSRLMGAGDTQYF.